The 29 T cell receptor beta chains given below trace back to one sample, sequenced in a study of cytomegalovirus exposure and HLA in healthy donors. The PCR made use of 60 Vbeta and 13 Jbeta primers. Produced via immunoSEQ multiplex PCR; TCRdb's table is partial and in-frame only. The table lists 70,000 or so clones. The sequenced sample was PBMCs. These receptors were obtained from a female donor in good health and CMV-seropositive.

V is TRBV30 and J is TRBJ2-2, with 10 bases lining up with TRBD2. The ends lost 3 bases at V and 4 bases at J; junction bases unmatched: 5. Germline V gene data show CDR1 as GTSNPN and CDR2 as SVGIG (reference sequence). The CDR3 totals 15 residues. The CDR3: CAWSGSGGATGELFF. DNA of the CDR3: TGTGCCTGGAGCGGCAGCGGGGGGGCCACCGGGGAGCTGTTTTTT.

The V call is TRBV10-3, the J call TRBJ2-7, with TRBD1 matching 7 bases. The better agreement between TRBJ2-5 and the DNA end casts doubt on the J call. The CDR3 runs 14 residues. CDR1 and CDR2 from the germline V gene are ENHRY and SYGVKD. The CDR3 DNA sequence: TGTGCCATCACCCCGACAGGGAACCAAGAGACCCAGTACTTC. This codes for CAITPTGNQETQYF.

The gene calls are TRBV5-1 and TRBJ1-1; TRBD1 matches at 10 bases. This CDR3 comprises 17 residues. Trimming took 2 bases from V and 5 from J; bases not matched to a gene: 12. Germline values: CDR1 SGHRS, CDR2 YFSETQ. The CDR3 DNA is TGCGCCAGCAGCTTAACCGGGACAGGGGTAGCTGGTACTGAAGCTTTCTTT. This codes for CASSLTGTGVAGTEAFF. Combining the CDR3 with reference TRBV5-1 and TRBJ1-1 gives the whole variable domain KAGVTQTPRYLIKTRGQQVTLSCSPISGHRSVSWYQQTPGQGLQFLFEYFSETQRNKGNFPGRFSGRQFSNSRSEMNVSTLELGDSALYLCASSLTGTGVAGTEAFFGQGTRLTVV.

This chain connects TRBV7-9 to TRBJ1-1, with D perhaps TRBD1 (6 bases). V was pared by 2 bases and J by 5 bases, with 12 bases between. This CDR3 has 14 residues. In germline, CDR1 is SEHNR, CDR2 FQNEAQ (reference sequence). This CDR3 reads CASSLMGGATEAFF. The CDR3 DNA follows: TGTGCCAGCAGCTTAATGGGGGGGGCGACTGAAGCTTTCTTT.

J is TRBJ1-6 and V is TRBV7-2; D not resolved. This CDR3 region has 14 residues. The germline V and J ends were trimmed by 5 bases and 4 bases, with 9 bases remaining between them. The V gene's germline CDR1 is SGHTA and CDR2 FQGNSA. The CDR3 nucleotides are TGTGCCAGCAGCCCAGCGGCGTATAATTCACCCCTCCACTTT. Translation gives CASSPAAYNSPLHF.

The chain employs TRBV7-8 and TRBJ1-2, with D tentatively TRBD1 (6 bases). The V gene's germline CDR1 is SGHVS and CDR2 FQNEAQ. This CDR3 spans 14 amino acids. The V end was cut by 4 bases, the J end by 7 bases, with 16 bases between. The CDR3 coding sequence is TGTGCCAGCAGCTCAGACAGGATTGCGCCTGGCTACACCTTC. This encodes CASSSDRIAPGYTF.

The chain combines TRBV10-3 with TRBJ2-3, with D possibly TRBD1 on 6 matching bases. Germline V CDR1 and CDR2: ENHRY, SYGVKD. The CDR3 sequence is 15 residues long. Trimming took off 6 bases at V and 3 bases at J, with 16 bases between the two ends. In nucleotides, the CDR3 is TGTGCCATCAGCGACGGGGACCAGGGGACAGATACGCAGTATTTT. Its protein is CAISDGDQGTDTQYF.

The chain couples TRBV10-3 to TRBJ1-1; 10 bases are shared with TRBD1. Trimming removed 10 bases from V and 3 bases from J; junction bases left unmatched: 5. Germline V gives CDR1 ENHRY, CDR2 SYGVKD. The CDR3 consists of 13 residues. The CDR3 loop reads CATTGTGDTEAFF. The CDR3, as DNA: TGTGCCACCACCGGGACAGGGGACACTGAAGCTTTCTTT.

This chain joins TRBV2 and TRBJ1-1; the match to TRBD1 covers 7 bases. The CDR3 spans 13 residues. Per germline, CDR1 SNHLY and CDR2 FYNNEI. V gave up 7 bases and J gave up 1 base; unmatched junction bases: 3. CDR3 bases: TGTGCCAGCACTTACAGGGGGAACACTGAAGCTTTCTTT. It codes for CASTYRGNTEAFF.

V usage is TRBV6-5 and J usage is TRBJ2-1; 8 bases line up with TRBD2. Trimming took 10 bases from V and 0 from J; bases not matched to a gene: 8. Germline CDR1 reads MNHEY; CDR2 reads SVGAGI. This CDR3 has 15 residues. The CDR3 region has the DNA TGTGCCACCAAAGGTAGCGGGAACTCCTACAATGAGCAGTTCTTC. It translates to CATKGSGNSYNEQFF.

The chain is built from TRBV28 and TRBJ2-2, with 7 bases identical to TRBD1. The CDR3 runs 15 residues. The junction had 5 bases not matched to a gene; V was cut back by 4 bases and J by 3 bases. CDR1 MDHEN and CDR2 SYDVKM come from the germline V gene. In DNA, the CDR3 is TGTGCCAGCAGTTCTCGGGGACAGCACACCGGGGAGCTGTTTTTT. Its protein product is CASSSRGQHTGELFF.

V gene TRBV28 combines with J gene TRBJ2-7, with a weak D call TRBD2 (7 bases). The germline V and J ends were trimmed by 4 bases and 6 bases, with 13 bases remaining between them. The germline V gene encodes CDR1 MDHEN and CDR2 SYDVKM. CDR3 length: 13 residues. The chain's CDR3 is CASSWGGGGEQYF. The DNA for the CDR3 is TGTGCCAGCAGTTGGGGAGGGGGAGGCGAGCAGTACTTC.

The chain uses TRBV4-2 and TRBJ2-5, with 9 bases that match TRBD1. TRBJ2-7 matches the DNA end more closely, so the J call is doubtful. CDR1 is LGHNA, CDR2 YNFKEQ, per germline. The CDR3 covers 14 residues. The CDR3, as DNA: TGTGCCAGCAGCCCGGGACAGGGAGGCTACGAGCAGTACTTC. Translating gives CASSPGQGGYEQYF.

This chain connects TRBV29-1 to TRBJ2-7, with 10 bases fitting TRBD1. This CDR3 has 13 amino acids. V was clipped by 7 bases and J by 2 bases; unmatched bases: 5. Germline CDR1 and CDR2: SQVTM and ANQGSEA. In nucleotides, the CDR3 is TGCAGCGCCCGGGACAGGGGTGCCTACGAGCAGTACTTC. Its translation: CSARDRGAYEQYF.

The chain has TRBV7-9 and TRBJ2-2; 8 positions agree with TRBD2. Germline V lookup: CDR1 SEHNR, CDR2 FQNEAQ (reference sequence). CDR3 length equals 17 residues. V gave up 10 bases and J gave up 0 bases; unmatched junction bases: 13. CDR3 sequence reads: CAIARTGGGPNTGELFF. In nucleotides, the CDR3 is TGTGCCATCGCCCGCACGGGCGGGGGGCCGAACACCGGGGAGCTGTTTTTT.

This chain links TRBV28 with TRBJ1-4, with 10 bases matching TRBD1. This CDR3 has 13 amino acids. The V segment lost 8 bases and the J segment 6 bases; nucleotides outside the gene matches: 3. Germline values: CDR1 MDHEN, CDR2 SYDVKM. CDR3 residues: CASRQGAHEKLFF. CDR3 DNA: TGTGCCAGCCGACAGGGGGCGCATGAAAAACTGTTTTTT.

The V call is TRBV6-5, the J call TRBJ2-7; possibly TRBD1 for D (6 bases). With 2 bases removed from V and 1 base from J, the gap between germline ends came to 12 bases. The CDR3 runs to 15 residues. The germline V gene has CDR1 MNHEY and CDR2 SVGAGI. CDR3 coding DNA: TGTGCCAGCAGTTACGGGCAGGGGACGTCCTACGAGCAGTACTTC. Amino acids: CASSYGQGTSYEQYF.

The rearrangement links TRBV30 to TRBJ2-5, with D maybe TRBD1 (6 bases). This CDR3 spans 14 amino acids. Trimming took off 3 bases at V and 4 bases at J, with 15 bases between the two ends. From germline, CDR1 is GTSNPN and CDR2 SVGIG (reference sequence). DNA of the CDR3: TGTGCCTGGAGACCAGCAGGGGCTGGAGAGACCCAGTACTTC. Protein sequence: CAWRPAGAGETQYF.

The chain couples TRBV2 to TRBJ1-1; D is perhaps TRBD1 (6 bases). This CDR3 spans 16 amino acids. Germline V lookup: CDR1 SNHLY, CDR2 FYNNEI. Deletions cut 6 bases from V and 1 base from J, with 18 bases between. This chain's CDR3 is CASSETRGFSNTEAFF. The DNA of the CDR3 is TGTGCCAGCAGCGAAACGAGGGGGTTTTCGAACACTGAAGCTTTCTTT.

This chain links TRBV7-2 with TRBJ1-2; D might be TRBD1 (5 bases). This CDR3 region has 14 residues. Trimming cost V 5 bases and J 0 bases, with 10 bases left between them. Germline V gene data show CDR1 as SGHTA and CDR2 as FQGNSA. The CDR3 protein is CASSPGGANYGYTF. The CDR3 DNA follows: TGTGCCAGCAGCCCAGGAGGGGCTAACTATGGCTACACCTTC.

V and J are TRBV5-5 and TRBJ2-7; D perhaps matches TRBD2 (6 bases). The CDR3 runs to 14 residues. The germline V and J ends were trimmed by 4 bases and 0 bases, with 11 bases remaining between them. Germline V CDR1 and CDR2: SGHKS, YYEKEE (reference sequence). Here the CDR3 DNA reads TGTGCCAGCAGCCCTGGGACTGTCTCCTACGAGCAGTACTTC. Translating it yields CASSPGTVSYEQYF.

The rearrangement uses TRBV5-3 and TRBJ1-2; D perhaps matches TRBD1 (5 bases). TRBV5-3 is an open reading frame whose function is uncertain. The length of the CDR3 is 17 residues. V was shortened by 4 bases and J by 3 bases, with 22 bases between the two germline ends. CDR3 coding DNA: TGTGCCAGAAGCGGGTCTGTAGGGCTCAGGGATTACTATGGCTACACCTTC. Protein product: CARSGSVGLRDYYGYTF.

This sequence joins TRBV7-9 and TRBJ2-7, with 8 bases that match TRBD1. The J segment lost 4 bases and the V segment lost 1 base, leaving 3 bases of the junction unmatched. Germline CDR1 reads SEHNR; CDR2 reads FQNEAQ (reference sequence). This CDR3 has 14 amino acids. CDR3 in amino acids: CASSLEQGVYEQYF. The DNA of the CDR3 is TGTGCCAGCAGCTTAGAACAGGGGGTATACGAGCAGTACTTC.

This rearrangement joins TRBV6-1 to TRBJ2-7, with D perhaps matching TRBD2 (5 bases). Trimming shortened V by 5 bases and J by 2 bases, and 10 bases separated the two germline ends. Germline values: CDR1 MNHNS, CDR2 SASEGT. The CDR3 sequence is 13 residues long. Here the CDR3 reads CASSPRTPYEQYF. In nucleotides, the CDR3 is TGTGCCAGCAGTCCACGGACTCCCTACGAGCAGTACTTC.

The J gene is TRBJ1-5, the V gene TRBV28, with a possible D match to TRBD1 (5 bases). The CDR3 is made up of 12 amino acids. Germline V gives CDR1 MDHEN, CDR2 SYDVKM. V lost 8 bases and J lost 8, with 13 bases in between. The CDR3 loop is CASGGGLEPQHF. The CDR3, as DNA: TGTGCCAGCGGGGGGGGTCTTGAGCCCCAGCATTTT.

This chain's CDR3 is CASSTGTGKYGYTF. The CDR3 DNA is TGTGCCAGCAGCACTGGGACAGGGAAATATGGCTACACCTTC. J is TRBJ1-2 and V is TRBV7-2, with 9 bases that match TRBD1. Trimming took 5 bases from V and 5 from J; bases not matched to a gene: 6. The CDR3 is 14 amino acids. CDR1 SGHTA and CDR2 FQGNSA come from the germline V gene.

The rearrangement links TRBV6-1 to TRBJ1-2, with 7 bases fitting TRBD1. J gave up 2 bases and V 3 bases, and 12 bases lay outside the gene matches. CDR3 length: 17 residues. CDR1 is MNHNS, CDR2 SASEGT, per germline. The CDR3: CASSDPLRDSQNYGYTF. As DNA, the CDR3 is TGTGCCAGCAGTGACCCTCTCCGGGACAGCCAGAACTATGGCTACACCTTC.

The genes are TRBV6-5 and TRBJ2-7; TRBD2 is a possible D gene (5 bases). The CDR3 runs 11 residues. Deletions cut 6 bases from V and 8 bases from J, with 11 bases between. Germline loops: CDR1 MNHEY, CDR2 SVGAGI. This CDR3 reads CASSPGRKQYF. The CDR3 coding sequence is TGTGCCAGCAGCCCGGGAAGGAAGCAGTACTTC.

The chain carries TRBV19 and TRBJ2-3; 9 bases match TRBD2. J lost 5 bases, V lost 3 bases, and 6 bases had no gene match. The germline gives CDR1 LNHDA, CDR2 SQIVND (reference sequence). The CDR3 is 15 residues long. CDR3 residues: CASSMQRGVVDTQYF. CDR3 DNA: TGTGCCAGTAGTATGCAGCGGGGGGTCGTAGATACGCAGTATTTT. The entire variable domain, with the rest obtained from reference TRBV19 and TRBJ2-3, is as follows: DGGITQSPKYLFRKEGQNVTLSCEQNLNHDAMYWYRQDPGQGLRLIYYSQIVNDFQKGDIAEGYSVSREKKESFPLTVTSAQKNPTAFYLCASSMQRGVVDTQYFGPGTRLTVL.